This T cell receptor (beta chain) is from a study of blood T cell repertoires in COVID-19. Study in general: Material from acute and convalescent COVID-19 was sourced from the United States, Italy and Spain. From T cells, B-cell-depleted T cells, or PBMCs came the material, which was cDNA or gDNA.

In the original analysis: Cell counts per sample came from amplifying reference gene primers. Produced via immunoSEQ multiplex PCR; TCRdb's table is partial and in-frame only. For V, J and clone size, that table is used; D and trimming come from the DNA. The sample has about 130,000 clones, around 76% seen once; the top ten hold 5.5%. The V and J ends lost 3 bases and 0 bases, in that order; junction bases with no gene match: 5. The CDR3 contains 15 residues. Germline-derived CDR1 and CDR2 are MNHEY and SVGAGI. A single count supports this clone. The receptor comes from a man in his 60s with acute or convalescent COVID-19. The sequencing sample was made of peripheral blood. The chain uses TRBV6-5 and TRBJ2-7; TRBD2 matches at 7 bases. CDR3 region: CASSYAGTTSYEQYF. Here the CDR3 DNA reads TGTGCCAGCAGTTATGCCGGGACTACCTCCTACGAGCAGTACTTC.